Reported below is one TCR beta chain. Sequencing was performed with immunoSEQ multiplex PCR; in TCRdb, only in-frame clones are kept and a portion is missing. The sample includes roughly 84,000 clones, around 92% of them seen just once. The data were taken from a study of control samples from healthy donors and cancer patients. Germline V gene sequence: CDR1 LGHDT, CDR2 YNNKEL (reference sequence). There are 15 residues in the CDR3. The V and J ends lost 2 bases and 2 bases, in that order; junction bases with no gene match: 4. The receptor was isolated from a man aged 50 or older in good health. The chain is built from TRBV3-1 (or the pseudogene TRBV3-2) and TRBJ2-3; 7 bases match TRBD1. Sequencing was carried out using blood. The CDR3 reads CASSQPGTVTDTQYF. The CDR3 DNA sequence: TGTGCCAGCAGCCAACCTGGGACAGTCACAGATACGCAGTATTTT.